This T cell receptor beta chain was recovered during a study of T cells in tuberculosis. Findings and caveats of the study: Smaller alpha distances in active tuberculosis partly reflected shorter CDR3-alpha lengths.

V shed 4 bases and J 7 bases; nucleotides not matched to a gene: 12. The CDR3 runs to 15 residues. Germline values: CDR1 MNHEY, CDR2 SVGAGI. This clone was found once. Its antigen remains unknown. Clones were sequenced by immunoSEQ multiplex PCR, and TCRdb holds only the in-frame ones, with some missing. This table holds some 7,700 clones, around 95% found once. V is TRBV6-5 and J is TRBJ2-7, with 8 bases identical to TRBD2. The clonotype comes from an adult with tuberculosis. Sequencing was carried out using PBMCs. The CDR3 is CASSSPSGSPGEQYF. The CDR3 DNA reads as TGTGCCAGCAGTTCCCCCAGCGGGAGTCCGGGGGAGCAGTACTTC.